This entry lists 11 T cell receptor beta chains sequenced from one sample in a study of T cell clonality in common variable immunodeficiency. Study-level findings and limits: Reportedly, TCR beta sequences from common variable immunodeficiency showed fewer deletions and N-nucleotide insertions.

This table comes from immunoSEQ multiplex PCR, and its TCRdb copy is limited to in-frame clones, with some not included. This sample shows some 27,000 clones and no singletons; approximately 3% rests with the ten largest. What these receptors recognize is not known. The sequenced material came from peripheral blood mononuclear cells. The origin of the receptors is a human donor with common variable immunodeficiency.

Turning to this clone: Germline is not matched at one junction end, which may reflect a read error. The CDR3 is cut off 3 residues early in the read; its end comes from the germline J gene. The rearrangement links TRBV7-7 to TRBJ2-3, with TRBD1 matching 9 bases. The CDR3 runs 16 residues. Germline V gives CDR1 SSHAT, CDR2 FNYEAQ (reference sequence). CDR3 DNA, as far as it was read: TGTGCTAGCAGCCCCGTTTCCGGGACAGGGACAGATACG. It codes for CASSPVSGTGTDT. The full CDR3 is CASSPVSGTGTDTQYF.

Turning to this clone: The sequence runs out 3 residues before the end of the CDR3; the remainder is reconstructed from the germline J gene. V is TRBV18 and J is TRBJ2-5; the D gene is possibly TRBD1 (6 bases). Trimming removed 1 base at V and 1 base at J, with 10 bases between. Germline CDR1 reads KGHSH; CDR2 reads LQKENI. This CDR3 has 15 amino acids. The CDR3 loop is CASSPLQGVQETQYF. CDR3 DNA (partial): TGTGCCAGCTCACCACTACAGGGAGTCCAAGAGACC.

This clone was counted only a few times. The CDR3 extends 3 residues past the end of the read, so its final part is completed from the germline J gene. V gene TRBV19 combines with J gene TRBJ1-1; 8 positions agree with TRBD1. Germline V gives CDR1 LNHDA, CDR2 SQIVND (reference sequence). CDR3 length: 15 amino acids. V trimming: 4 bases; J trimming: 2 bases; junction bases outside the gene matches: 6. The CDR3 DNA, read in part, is TGTGCCAGTAGTAACAGGGGGTCAGGAAACACTGAA. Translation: CASSNRGSGNTE. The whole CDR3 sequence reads CASSNRGSGNTEAFF.

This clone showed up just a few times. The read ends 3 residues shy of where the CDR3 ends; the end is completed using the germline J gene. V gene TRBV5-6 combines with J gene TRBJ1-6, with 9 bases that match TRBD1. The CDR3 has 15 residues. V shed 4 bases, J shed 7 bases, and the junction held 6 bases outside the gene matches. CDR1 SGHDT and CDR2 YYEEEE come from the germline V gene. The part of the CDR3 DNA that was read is TGTGCCAGCAGCCCAGGGACAGGGAGGAATTCACCC. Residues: CASSPGTGRNSP. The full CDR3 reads CASSPGTGRNSPLHF.

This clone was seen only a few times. The chain's CDR3 is CASSSTGSNEKLFF. The covered CDR3 bases are TGTGCCAGCAGCTCGACAGGGTCTAATGAAAAA. The chain is built from TRBV7-2 and TRBJ1-4, with 7 positions matching TRBD1. The CDR3 goes on 3 residues after the read ends, and that part is filled in from the germline J gene. Germline V gene lookup returns CDR1 SGHTA and CDR2 FQGNSA. V lost 4 bases to trimming and J lost 3 bases; unmatched junction nucleotides: 2. The CDR3 is 14 residues long.

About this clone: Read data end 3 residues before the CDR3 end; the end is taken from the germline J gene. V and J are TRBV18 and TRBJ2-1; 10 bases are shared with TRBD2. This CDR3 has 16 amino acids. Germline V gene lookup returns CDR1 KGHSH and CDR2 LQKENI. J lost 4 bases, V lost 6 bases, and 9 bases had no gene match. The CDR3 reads CASSPGSGGAYNEQFF. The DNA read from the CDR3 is TGTGCCAGCTCCCCGGGGAGCGGGGGGGCGTACAATGAG.

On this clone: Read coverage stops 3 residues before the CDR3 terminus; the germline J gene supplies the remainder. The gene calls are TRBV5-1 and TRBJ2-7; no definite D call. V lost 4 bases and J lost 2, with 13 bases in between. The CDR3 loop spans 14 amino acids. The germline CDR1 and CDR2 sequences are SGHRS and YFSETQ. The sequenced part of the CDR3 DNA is TGCGCCAGCAGCCCCAAACAGATACCCTACGAG. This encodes CASSPKQIPYE. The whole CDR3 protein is CASSPKQIPYEQYF. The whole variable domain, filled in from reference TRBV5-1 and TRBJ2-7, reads KAGVTQTPRYLIKTRGQQVTLSCSPISGHRSVSWYQQTPGQGLQFLFEYFSETQRNKGNFPGRFSGRQFSNSRSEMNVSTLELGDSALYLCASSPKQIPYEQYFGPGTRLTVT.

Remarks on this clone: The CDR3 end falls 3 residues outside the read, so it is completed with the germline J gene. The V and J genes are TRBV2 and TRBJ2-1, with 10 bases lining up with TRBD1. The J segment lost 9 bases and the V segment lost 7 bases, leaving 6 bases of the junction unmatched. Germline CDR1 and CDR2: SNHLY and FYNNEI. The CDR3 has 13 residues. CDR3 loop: CASTTGQGSEQFF. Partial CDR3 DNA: TGTGCCAGCACTACGGGACAGGGGAGTGAG.

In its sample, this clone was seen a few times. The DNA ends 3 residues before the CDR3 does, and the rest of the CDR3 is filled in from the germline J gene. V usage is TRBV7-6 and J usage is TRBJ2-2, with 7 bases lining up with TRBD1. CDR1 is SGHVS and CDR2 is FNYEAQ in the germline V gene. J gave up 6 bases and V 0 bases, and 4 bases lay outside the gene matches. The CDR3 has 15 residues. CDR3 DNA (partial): TGTGCCAGCAGCTTAGCCGGGACAGTGGCCGGGGAG. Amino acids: CASSLAGTVAGE. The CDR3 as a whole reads CASSLAGTVAGELFF. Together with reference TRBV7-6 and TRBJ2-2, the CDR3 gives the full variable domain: GAGVSQSPRYKVTKRGQDVALRCDPISGHVSLYWYRQALGQGPEFLTYFNYEAQQDKSGLPNDRFSAERPEGSISTLTIQRTEQRDSAMYRCASSLAGTVAGELFFGEGSRLTVL.

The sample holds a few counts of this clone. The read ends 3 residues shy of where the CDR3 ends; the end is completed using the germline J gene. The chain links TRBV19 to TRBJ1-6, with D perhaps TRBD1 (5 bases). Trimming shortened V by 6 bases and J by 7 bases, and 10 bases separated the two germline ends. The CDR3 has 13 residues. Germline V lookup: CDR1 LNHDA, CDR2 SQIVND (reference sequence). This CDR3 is CASSGGWNSPLHF. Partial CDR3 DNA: TGTGCCAGTAGCGGGGGTTGGAATTCACCC.

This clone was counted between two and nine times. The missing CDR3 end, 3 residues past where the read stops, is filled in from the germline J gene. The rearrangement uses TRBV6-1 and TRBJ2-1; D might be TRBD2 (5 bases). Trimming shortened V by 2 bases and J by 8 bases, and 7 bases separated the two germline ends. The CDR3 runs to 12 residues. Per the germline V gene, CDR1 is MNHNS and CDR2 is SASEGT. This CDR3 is CASSESGDEQFF. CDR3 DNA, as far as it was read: TGTGCCAGCAGTGAAAGCGGCGATGAG.